The next 2 T cell receptor beta chains were all read from a single sample in a study of blood T cell repertoires in COVID-19. Clones were read by immunoSEQ multiplex PCR, and TCRdb kept only the in-frame ones, dropping some. The data show roughly 27,000 clones, roughly nine tenths seen once. The sample consisted of peripheral blood. The source of these receptors is a man aged 55-75 years with acute or convalescent COVID-19.

J is TRBJ2-7 and V is TRBV5-1, with TRBD2 identical over 12 bases. The V segment lost 2 bases and the J segment 5 bases; nucleotides outside the gene matches: 14. This CDR3 region has 18 residues. Per germline, CDR1 SGHRS and CDR2 YFSETQ. The CDR3 reads CASSFTRTSGTSPHEQYF. Here the CDR3 DNA reads TGCGCCAGCAGCTTTACTCGGACTAGCGGGACGAGCCCCCACGAGCAGTACTTC.

The rearrangement joins TRBV11-2 to TRBJ1-1; no clear D. The germline gives CDR1 SGHAT, CDR2 FQNNGV. The CDR3 runs to 13 residues. Between the trimmed V and J ends, which lost 5 bases and 0 bases, there was a span of 7 bases. As DNA, the CDR3 is TGTGCCAGCAGCCCAGCGATGAACACTGAAGCTTTCTTT. Amino acid sequence: CASSPAMNTEAFF.